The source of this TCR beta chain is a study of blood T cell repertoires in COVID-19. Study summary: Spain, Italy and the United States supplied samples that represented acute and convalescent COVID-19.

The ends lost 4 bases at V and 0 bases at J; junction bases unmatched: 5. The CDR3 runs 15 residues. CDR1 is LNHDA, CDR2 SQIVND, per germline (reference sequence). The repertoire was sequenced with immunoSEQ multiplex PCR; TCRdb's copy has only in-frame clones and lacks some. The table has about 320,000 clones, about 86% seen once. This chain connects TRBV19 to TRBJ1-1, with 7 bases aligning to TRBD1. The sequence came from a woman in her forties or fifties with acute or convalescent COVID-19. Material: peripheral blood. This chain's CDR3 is CASSKQTGMNTEAFF. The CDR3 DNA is TGTGCCAGTAGTAAGCAGACAGGGATGAACACTGAAGCTTTCTTT.